The clone carrying this T cell receptor beta chain was observed at least ten times. Its antigen remains unidentified. This entry belongs to a study of T-cell memory formation after mild COVID-19. General study points: Cross-reactive memory apparently joined, as some responding clones appeared in pre-infection memory. Contracting CD4+ clones lay largely in CM and EM, with CD8+ ones residing in EMRA.

TCRdb reprocessed the 5' RACE reads via MiXCR and lists one record per CDR3 protein. The sample has about 210,000 distinct CDR3 sequences, about 10% seen once. V lost 4 bases and J lost 2, with 15 bases in between. Germline values: CDR1 SGHTA, CDR2 FQGNSA. CDR3 length equals 15 residues. Sequenced sample: PBMCs or a T cell subset sorted from them (not recorded which). This TCR was recovered from a young man who had mild COVID-19 (a few samples of this study predate the infection). Cell type and time point are not known. The rearrangement links TRBV7-2 to TRBJ2-7; tentatively, D is TRBD1 (6 bases). The CDR3 loop is CASSYREDSTYEQYF. The CDR3 DNA follows: TGTGCCAGCAGCTACAGAGAGGACAGTACCTACGAGCAGTACTTC.